These 17 T cell receptor beta chains originate from one sample sequenced in a study of molecular identifiers for immune sequencing clone quantification. From the PCR reads, TCRdb called clonotypes with MiXCR, one entry per CDR3 protein. The sample lists hundreds of thousands of distinct CDR3 sequences, about 25% seen once, with 0.75% to 0.8% in the top ten. Sequenced: naive CD8+ T cells from blood, with Jurkat cell RNA spiked in. The subset is: FACS-sorted CD8+CD4-CCR7+CD45RA+ naive T cells. These receptors originate from a human donor in good health. Some libraries in this study had Jurkat cell RNA spiked in.

This clonotype was seen ten or more times. The rearrangement joins TRBV5-4 to TRBJ1-4; D ambiguous. CDR1 and CDR2 from the germline V gene are SGHNT and YYREEE (reference sequence). The CDR3 is made up of 13 amino acids. The V and J ends lost 9 bases and 5 bases respectively, with 14 bases between them. CDR3 nucleotide sequence: TGTGCCACCGGGGATCTACTCAATGAAAAACTGTTTTTT. Translating gives CATGDLLNEKLFF.

CDR3 loop: CSARDLQQGNTGELFF. CDR3 bases: TGCAGTGCTAGAGATCTACAACAGGGAAACACCGGGGAGCTGTTTTTT. The chain employs TRBV20-1 and TRBJ2-2; D perhaps matches TRBD1 (6 bases). The CDR3 is made up of 16 amino acids. Trimming took 0 bases from V and 2 from J, leaving 13 bases between them. Germline CDR1 and CDR2: DFQATT and SNEGSKA (reference sequence).

This clonotype was picked up many times. The V and J genes are TRBV6-5 and TRBJ2-7, with 9 bases matching TRBD1. The CDR3 totals 17 residues. In germline, CDR1 is MNHEY, CDR2 SVGAGI. Trimming took 5 bases from V and 1 from J; bases not matched to a gene: 12. CDR3 coding DNA: TGTGCCAGCAGTCCGCTTCCGAGACAGGGGGTGTCCTACGAGCAGTACTTC. Translating gives CASSPLPRQGVSYEQYF.

This clonotype was counted many times. This chain joins TRBV4-3 and TRBJ2-5, with D maybe TRBD2 (5 bases). CDR3 size: 13 residues. V lost 1 base and J 4 bases, leaving 7 bases between the germline ends. In germline, CDR1 is LGHNA, CDR2 YSLEER. CDR3 nucleotides: TGCGCCAGCAGCCAAGTTCGGGGAGAGACCCAGTACTTC. It codes for CASSQVRGETQYF.

On this clonotype itself: This may stem from a read error, because a much larger clone lies one nucleotide away. The chain combines TRBV7-9 with TRBJ2-1; perhaps TRBD2 as D (5 bases). CDR1 and CDR2 (germline): SEHNR, FQNEAQ (reference sequence). This CDR3 has 16 residues. The CDR3 DNA sequence: TGTGCCAGCAGCTTACCGTCCTCGGACTCCTACAATAAGCAGTTCTTC. This gives the protein CASSLPSSDSYNKQFF.

To note about this clonotype: A much larger clone is a single base away; this may be a read error. V and J are TRBV13 and TRBJ2-5; either TRBD1 or TRBD2 may fit D (6 bases each). CDR3 length equals 14 residues. Germline CDR1 and CDR2: PRHDT and FYEKMQ (reference sequence). The V end was cut by 4 bases, the J end by 5 bases, with 14 bases between. Here the CDR3 DNA reads TGTGCCAGCAGCTCGCACGGGGGCACCGAGACCCAGTACTTC. Residues: CASSSHGGTETQYF.

This clonotype occurred a few times. This chain joins TRBV6-2 or TRBV6-3 and TRBJ1-1; D call uncertain. The CDR3 runs 13 residues. V gave up 7 bases and J gave up 3 bases, with 12 bases separating them. Germline V gives CDR1 MNHEY, CDR2 SVGEGT. The CDR3 bases are TGTGCCAGCACCGGGGTTATGGACACTGAAGCTTTCTTT. Translating gives CASTGVMDTEAFF.

This clonotype was detected only a few times. One end of the junction fails to match germline, which may point to a read error. The chain carries TRBV12-3 or TRBV12-4 and TRBJ2-3, with a weak D call TRBD2 (5 bases). The CDR3 is 15 residues long. The DNA of the CDR3 is TGTGCCAGCAGTTTAACACTAGGGAGTGGATCTACGAAGTATTTT. Its translation: CASSLTLGSGSTKYF.

A remark on this clonotype: The junction shows a germline mismatch at one end, possibly a read error. This chain uses TRBV20-1 with TRBJ2-4, with 9 bases aligning to TRBD2. From germline, CDR1 is DFQATT and CDR2 SNEGSKA (reference sequence). This CDR3 spans 16 amino acids. The CDR3 here is CGAILRRGGPKNIQYF. DNA for the CDR3: TGCGGTGCTATTTTAAGGCGGGGGGGCCCCAAAAACATTCAGTACTTC.

This chain links TRBV6-4 with TRBJ2-7, with D unresolved. The germline V and J ends were trimmed by 2 bases and 2 bases, with 13 bases remaining between them. The CDR3 covers 15 residues. Germline CDR1 MRHNA, CDR2 SNTAGT. The CDR3 DNA is TGTGCCAGCAGTGACGGGGTCCTAGGCCCCTACGAGCAGTACTTC. Protein: CASSDGVLGPYEQYF.

A word on this clonotype: A clone one base away is much larger, so this may be a read error. The chain links TRBV24-1 to TRBJ2-2, with TRBD2 as a possible D gene (6 bases). The CDR3 spans 17 residues. Germline values: CDR1 KGHDR, CDR2 SFDVKD. CDR3 DNA: TGTGCCACCAGTGACCCCCGGACAAGCGCGAACACCGGGGGGCTGTTTTTT. Its translation is CATSDPRTSANTGGLFF.

Worth noting for this clonotype: This clone may be a read error of a much larger clone one base away. The CDR3 loop is CASSFSGTGVEDTIYF. The CDR3 DNA follows: TGTGCCAGCAGCTTCTCCGGGACGGGGGTCGAAGACACCATATATTTT. The gene calls are TRBV7-2 and TRBJ1-3, with TRBD1 as a possible D gene (5 bases). CDR1 is SGHTA and CDR2 is FQGNSA in the germline V gene. This CDR3 is 16 amino acids long. V was shortened by 3 bases and J by 8 bases, with 20 bases between the two germline ends.

This clonotype was observed at least ten times. This chain joins TRBV7-6 and TRBJ2-3; the D is unclear. Germline V gives CDR1 SGHVS, CDR2 FNYEAQ. The CDR3 consists of 14 residues. Trimming cost V 5 bases and J 1 base, with 10 bases left between them. The CDR3 loop is CASSPLAGTDTQYF. CDR3 nucleotides: TGTGCCAGCAGCCCTCTTGCGGGCACAGATACGCAGTATTTT.

The chain recombines TRBV11-2 with TRBJ2-7; 7 bases agree with TRBD2. The CDR3 spans 15 residues. Germline CDR1 and CDR2: SGHAT and FQNNGV. V was pared by 8 bases and J by 4 bases, with 14 bases of the junction left unmatched. Here the CDR3 DNA reads TGTGCCAGCGGCCCCAAGGATGCGGGGGTTTACGAGCAGTACTTC. This encodes CASGPKDAGVYEQYF.

This clonotype was detected a few times. The rearrangement uses TRBV9 and TRBJ2-3; 7 nucleotides match TRBD1. This CDR3 has 16 residues. CDR1 is SGDLS and CDR2 is YYNGEE in the germline V gene. The V gene end was trimmed by 0 bases and the J gene end by 4 bases; junction bases not matched to a gene: 8. This CDR3 is CASSVEGASFADTQYF. CDR3 DNA sequence: TGTGCCAGCAGCGTAGAGGGGGCGTCTTTTGCAGATACGCAGTATTTT.

The chain carries TRBV6-5 and TRBJ2-1, with 8 bases that match TRBD2. V shed 7 bases, J shed 8 bases, and the junction held 7 bases outside the gene matches. The CDR3 runs 13 residues. The V gene's germline CDR1 is MNHEY and CDR2 SVGAGI. The CDR3 here is CASTPGGRYEQFF. The DNA of the CDR3 is TGTGCCAGCACCCCGGGGGGGAGATATGAGCAGTTCTTC.

The V gene is TRBV4-1, the J gene TRBJ1-3; 11 positions agree with TRBD1. The ends lost 4 bases at V and 6 bases at J; junction bases unmatched: 8. The V gene's germline CDR1 is MGHRA and CDR2 YSYEKL. This CDR3 spans 16 amino acids. The CDR3 DNA is TGCGCCAGCAGCCCCATTCCGGGACAGGGGGTAAACACCATATATTTT. Its translation: CASSPIPGQGVNTIYF.